The clone carrying this T cell receptor (beta chain) has only a few counts. What it binds is not known. The data are from a study of blood T cells in healthy people across ages. Study results and caveats: Expanded clonotype shifts may have been confounded, as the donors had an unknown CMV status.

A J-beta primer mix and a sample-barcoded 5' primer were used in a second PCR of roughly 7 to 12 cycles. One entry per CDR3 protein, called by TCRdb with MiXCR from the 5' RACE reads. This sample has some 940,000 distinct CDR3 sequences, with 25% to 30% found just once. In germline, CDR1 is KGHSH, CDR2 LQKENI. The CDR3 length is 16 residues. V lost 6 bases and J lost 0; bases outside the gene matches: 6. This sample was shared with a second study, whose subject was T cells of mothers and their children. Per that study: A few healthy Caucasian mothers served as donors, and their six children did as well. Over 9.5 million reads per mother and around 3.2 million per child were obtained.

This TCR came from a woman aged 40 to 49 in good health. Specimen: blood. The V and J genes are TRBV18 and TRBJ2-1, with 9 positions matching TRBD2. CDR3 DNA sequence: TGTGCCAGCTCGAAAAGCGGGGGGCCCTCCTACAATGAGCAGTTCTTC. Protein: CASSKSGGPSYNEQFF.